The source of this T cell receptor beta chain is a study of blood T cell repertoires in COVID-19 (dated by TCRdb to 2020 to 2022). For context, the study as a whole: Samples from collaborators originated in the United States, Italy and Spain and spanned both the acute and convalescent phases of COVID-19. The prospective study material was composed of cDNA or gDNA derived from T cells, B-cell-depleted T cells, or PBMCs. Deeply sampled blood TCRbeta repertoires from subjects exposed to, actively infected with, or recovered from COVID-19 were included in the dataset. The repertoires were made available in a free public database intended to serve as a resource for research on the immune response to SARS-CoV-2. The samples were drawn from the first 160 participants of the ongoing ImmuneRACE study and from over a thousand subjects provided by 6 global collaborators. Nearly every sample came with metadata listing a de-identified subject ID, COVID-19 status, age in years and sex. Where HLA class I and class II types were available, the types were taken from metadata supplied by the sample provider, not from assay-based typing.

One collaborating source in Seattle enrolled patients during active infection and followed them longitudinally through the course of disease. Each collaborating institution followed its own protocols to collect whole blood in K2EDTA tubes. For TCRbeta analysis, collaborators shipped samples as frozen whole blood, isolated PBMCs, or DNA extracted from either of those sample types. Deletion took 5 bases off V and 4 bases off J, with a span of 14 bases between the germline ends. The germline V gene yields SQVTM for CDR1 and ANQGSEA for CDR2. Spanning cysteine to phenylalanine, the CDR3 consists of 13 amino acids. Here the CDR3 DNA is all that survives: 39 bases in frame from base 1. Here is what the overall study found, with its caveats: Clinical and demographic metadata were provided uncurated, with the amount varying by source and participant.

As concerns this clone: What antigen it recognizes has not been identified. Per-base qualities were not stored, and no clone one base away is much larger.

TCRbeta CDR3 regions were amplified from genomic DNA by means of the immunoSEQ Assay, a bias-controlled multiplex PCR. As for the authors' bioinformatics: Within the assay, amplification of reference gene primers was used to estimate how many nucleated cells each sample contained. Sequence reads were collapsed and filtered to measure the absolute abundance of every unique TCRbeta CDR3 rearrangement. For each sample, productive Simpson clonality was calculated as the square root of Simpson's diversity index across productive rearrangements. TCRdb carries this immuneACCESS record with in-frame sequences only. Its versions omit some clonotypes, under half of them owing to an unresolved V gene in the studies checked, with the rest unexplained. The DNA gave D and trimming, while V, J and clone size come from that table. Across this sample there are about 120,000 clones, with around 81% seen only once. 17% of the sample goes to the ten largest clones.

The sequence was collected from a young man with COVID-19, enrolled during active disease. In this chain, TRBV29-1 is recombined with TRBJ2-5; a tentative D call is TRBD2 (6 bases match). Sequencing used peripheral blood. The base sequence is TGCAGCGTTAGCAGGGAGGATGGAGAGACCCAGTACTTC. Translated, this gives CSVSREDGETQYF.